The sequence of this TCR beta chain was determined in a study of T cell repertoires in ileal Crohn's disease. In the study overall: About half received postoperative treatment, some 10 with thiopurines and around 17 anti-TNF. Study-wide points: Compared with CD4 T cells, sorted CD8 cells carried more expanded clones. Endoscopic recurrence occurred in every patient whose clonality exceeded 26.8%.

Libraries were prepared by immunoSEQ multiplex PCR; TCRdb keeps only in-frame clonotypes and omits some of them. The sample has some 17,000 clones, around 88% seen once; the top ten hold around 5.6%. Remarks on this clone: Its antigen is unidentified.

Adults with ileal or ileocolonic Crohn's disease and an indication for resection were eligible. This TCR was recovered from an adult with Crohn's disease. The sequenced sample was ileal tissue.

The chain's CDR3 is CASSLGLSIVGTDTQYF. In nucleotides, the CDR3 is TGCGCCAGCAGCTTGGGACTGTCGATTGTGGGTACAGATACGCAGTATTTT. V is TRBV5-1 and J is TRBJ2-3; D is unclear. Between the trimmed V and J ends, which lost 0 bases and 3 bases, there was a span of 17 bases. This CDR3 contains 17 residues. Germline V gene sequence: CDR1 SGHRS, CDR2 YFSETQ.